This T cell receptor beta chain was captured by sequencing in a study of T-cell reconstitution after alpha-beta-depleted transplantation in children. Study results and limitations: Reportedly, only several hundred clones from non-depleted graft cells drove alpha-beta T-cell counts at about two months.

Germline V gene data show CDR1 as MGHRA and CDR2 as YSYEKL. J was trimmed by 6 bases and V by 0 bases; bases with no gene match: 7. The CDR3 is 16 amino acids. This clonotype was found many times. Antigen unknown. Preparation of the TCRbeta library used unique molecular identifiers. Each CDR3 protein is one row after TCRdb ran MiXCR on the PCR reads. The sample includes roughly 70,000 distinct CDR3 sequences, roughly 4.4% of them seen just once. This receptor was taken from a boy younger than two who had a stem cell transplant for acute myeloid leukemia, so the T cells may come from the graft donor. V gene TRBV4-1 combines with J gene TRBJ2-3, with 9 positions matching TRBD1. This specimen consisted of PBMCs, mostly from graft donor cells, obtained 180 days after TCRalphabeta/CD19-depleted stem cell transplant. CDR3 residues: CASSQEGTGWADTQYF. The CDR3, as DNA: TGCGCCAGCAGCCAAGAAGGGACAGGGTGGGCGGATACGCAGTATTTT.